Below are 10 T cell receptor beta chains sequenced from a single sample in a study of Graves' ophthalmopathy and Graves' hyperthyroidism. For repertoire sequencing, the TCR beta CDR3 regions were amplified from RNA transcripts. Amplification began with first-round RT-PCR using HTBI primers, then second-round multiplex PCR was performed. TCRdb re-called the multiplex PCR reads through MiXCR, storing one row per CDR3 protein. The top ten clones hold about 7% of a sample with roughly 400,000 distinct CDR3 sequences, approximately 15% of them seen once. Sequencing was performed on peripheral blood. These receptors all stem from a woman aged 18-29 years with stable Graves' hyperthyroidism.

There are many counts of this clonotype. V and J are TRBV6-1 and TRBJ1-1; D is undetermined. Looked up from germline, CDR1 is MNHNS and CDR2 is SASEGT. The CDR3 is made up of 11 amino acids. The CDR3 DNA is TGTGCTGCGAGCGTGAACACTGAAGCTTTCTTT. Amino acids: CAASVNTEAFF.

This clonotype showed up just a few times. The genes are TRBV5-3 and TRBJ2-2; D is undetermined. TRBV5-3 is identified as an open reading frame with a role that is uncertain. This CDR3 has 15 residues. V was cut by 0 bases and J by 0 bases, with 6 bases left in between. The CDR3 coding sequence is TGTGCCAGAAGCTTGGACAGATCGAACACCGGGGAGCTGTTTTTT. Translating gives CARSLDRSNTGELFF.

The gene calls are TRBV9 and TRBJ1-3; the D is unclear. V dropped 4 bases and J dropped 2 bases, with 13 bases sitting between them. From germline, CDR1 is SGDLS and CDR2 YYNGEE. CDR3 length: 15 residues. The CDR3 nucleotides read TGTGCCAGCAGCCGGATTCACGGGGCTGGAAACACCATATATTTT. This encodes CASSRIHGAGNTIYF.

The sample holds a few counts of this clonotype. The chain has TRBV6-1 and TRBJ1-1; 7 bases match TRBD1. This CDR3 contains 14 residues. Germline CDR1 MNHNS, CDR2 SASEGT. V trimming: 6 bases; J trimming: 3 bases; junction bases outside the gene matches: 7. The CDR3 bases are TGTGCCAGCAGCTGGGACAGTTCGGACACTGAAGCTTTCTTT. Translation: CASSWDSSDTEAFF.

This clonotype has at least ten counts. The rearrangement uses TRBV19 and TRBJ1-5; D is unresolved. The germline V and J ends were trimmed by 2 bases and 1 base, with 9 bases remaining between them. CDR1 is LNHDA and CDR2 is SQIVND in the germline V gene (reference sequence). CDR3 size: 15 residues. This CDR3 reads CASSIPPQSNQPQHF. DNA of the CDR3: TGTGCCAGTAGTATACCGCCTCAGAGCAATCAGCCCCAGCATTTT.

CDR3 in amino acids: CASTGQGFTRAFF. The DNA for the CDR3 is TGTGCCAGTACGGGTCAGGGGTTCACGAGGGCTTTCTTT. This chain links TRBV19 with TRBJ1-1; tentatively, D is TRBD1 (6 bases). Trimming left V 7 bases short and J 11 bases short, with 20 bases between. In germline, CDR1 is LNHDA, CDR2 SQIVND (reference sequence). The CDR3 loop spans 13 amino acids.

This clonotype was observed a few times. The rearrangement uses TRBV4-1 and TRBJ2-4; perhaps TRBD1 as D (6 bases). The CDR3 has 16 residues. Trimming stripped 3 bases from V and 6 bases from J, with 18 bases between. Germline V lookup: CDR1 MGHRA, CDR2 YSYEKL. The CDR3 sequence is CASSHLTGDPRNIQYF. The DNA for the CDR3 is TGCGCCAGCAGCCATTTGACAGGCGACCCCCGAAACATTCAGTACTTC.

This clonotype was observed many times. This sequence joins TRBV7-2 and TRBJ1-1, with D maybe TRBD1 (5 bases). Germline V lookup: CDR1 SGHTA, CDR2 FQGNSA. Trimming cost V 5 bases and J 0 bases, with 13 bases left between them. CDR3 length: 15 amino acids. The CDR3 bases are TGTGCCAGCAGCCCCATGGGGCCGGTGAACACTGAAGCTTTCTTT. It yields the protein CASSPMGPVNTEAFF.

The table lists this clonotype with a few counts. This chain connects TRBV9 to TRBJ1-2; D remains unclear. This CDR3 region has 16 residues. Trimming pared 0 bases from V and 6 bases from J, leaving 18 bases between. Per germline, CDR1 SGDLS and CDR2 YYNGEE. The DNA of the CDR3 is TGTGCCAGCAGCGTAGGTCCCAGGATAGAGTATGATGGCTACACCTTC. Translating it yields CASSVGPRIEYDGYTF.

This clonotype was seen at least ten times. The chain combines TRBV3-1 with TRBJ1-1; D gene unclear. Germline-derived CDR1 and CDR2 are LGHDT and YNNKEL (reference sequence). Deletions cut 3 bases from V and 0 bases from J, with 17 bases between. The CDR3 runs 17 residues. CDR3 region: CASSQGRGKAVNTEAFF. The DNA of the CDR3 is TGTGCCAGCAGCCAGGGGAGAGGCAAGGCGGTGAACACTGAAGCTTTCTTT.